The 18 T cell receptor beta chains below all came from one sample that was sequenced in a study of T cell repertoires in aging, cancer and after chemotherapy. The template was genomic DNA from peripheral blood, not RNA. A mixed TRB-A/B primer pool amplified rearranged TRB by multiplex touch-down PCR. TCRdb re-analysed the multiplex PCR reads in MiXCR, keeping a single row per CDR3 protein. The profile shows thousands of distinct CDR3 sequences, approximately 57% of them singletons. Sequencing was performed on blood. Receptors originate from a human donor with a solid tumor.

This clonotype was seen a few times. The CDR3 nucleotides are TGTGCCACCAGTGATGGGGTCCGGGCTTTCTTT. Its protein is CATSDGVRAFF. The rearrangement links TRBV24-1 to TRBJ1-1; D is ambiguous. Germline values: CDR1 KGHDR, CDR2 SFDVKD. CDR3 length equals 11 residues. V was clipped by 3 bases and J by 11 bases, with 9 bases between them.

The V and J genes are TRBV7-9 and TRBJ2-1, with TRBD2 matching over 9 bases. CDR1 and CDR2 (germline): SEHNR, FQNEAQ (reference sequence). V gave up 1 base and J gave up 7 bases; unmatched junction bases: 5. The CDR3 runs 15 residues. The CDR3 loop is CASSLVAGEGNEQFF. CDR3 nucleotide sequence: TGTGCCAGCAGCTTAGTAGCGGGGGAAGGGAATGAGCAGTTCTTC.

The V call is TRBV5-1, the J call TRBJ2-7; 7 bases are a match to TRBD2. V lost 0 bases to trimming and J lost 4 bases; unmatched junction nucleotides: 13. Per germline, CDR1 SGHRS and CDR2 YFSETQ. This CDR3 is 17 amino acids long. The chain's CDR3 is CASSLARASGSFYEQYF. The CDR3 DNA follows: TGCGCCAGCAGCTTGGCGAGGGCTAGCGGATCGTTTTACGAGCAGTACTTC.

The chain couples TRBV28 to TRBJ2-7, with D possibly matching TRBD2 (5 bases). Trimming cost V 3 bases and J 2 bases, with 14 bases left between them. The CDR3 has 15 amino acids. The V gene's germline CDR1 is MDHEN and CDR2 SYDVKM. The CDR3 DNA is TGTGCCAGCAGTTTCCCTGCGGGCCTAACCTACGAGCAGTACTTC. It yields the protein CASSFPAGLTYEQYF.

J is TRBJ2-3 and V is TRBV28; tentatively, D is TRBD1 (7 bases). Germline loops: CDR1 MDHEN, CDR2 SYDVKM. The CDR3 is 13 residues long. The germline V and J ends were trimmed by 11 bases and 3 bases, with 15 bases remaining between them. Written as DNA, the CDR3 is TGTGCCTGCTTCCAGGGGGGTACAGATACGCAGTATTTT. This gives the protein CACFQGGTDTQYF.

The chain links TRBV28 to TRBJ2-7, with D unresolved. The CDR3 has 12 amino acids. Trimming removed 7 bases at V and 4 bases at J, with 11 bases between. Germline assignment: CDR1 MDHEN and CDR2 SYDVKM. CDR3 bases: TGTGCCAGCACCGGGTGGGGTTACGAGCAGTACTTC. Encoded protein: CASTGWGYEQYF. The full variable domain, with the rest looked up from reference TRBV28 and TRBJ2-7, is DVKVTQSSRYLVKRTGEKVFLECVQDMDHENMFWYRQDPGLGLRLIYFSYDVKMKEKGDIPEGYSVSREKKERFSLILESASTNQTSMYLCASTGWGYEQYFGPGTRLTVT.

A single count supports this clonotype. The chain carries TRBV27 and TRBJ2-3; D may match TRBD1 or TRBD2 (5 bases each). The V gene's germline CDR1 is MNHEY and CDR2 SMNVEV (reference sequence). The CDR3 contains 13 residues. Trimming removed 2 bases at V and 6 bases at J, with 9 bases between. The CDR3 DNA sequence: TGTGCCAGCAGTTTAATCAGGGAGGATACGCAGTATTTT. It translates to CASSLIREDTQYF.

This chain links TRBV6-1 with TRBJ1-1; D is perhaps TRBD1 (6 bases). Trimming cost V 5 bases and J 8 bases, with 18 bases left between them. CDR3 length: 14 residues. Germline CDR1 reads MNHNS; CDR2 reads SASEGT. CDR3 residues: CASSPIGDNLEAFF. The DNA for the CDR3 is TGTGCCAGCAGTCCCATCGGGGACAACCTGGAAGCTTTCTTT.

The count of this clonotype is one. The chain combines TRBV7-6 with TRBJ2-3; 13 nucleotides line up with TRBD2. Germline V gene sequence: CDR1 SGHVS, CDR2 FNYEAQ. V lost 5 bases and J lost 5; bases outside the gene matches: 4. CDR3 length equals 15 residues. The CDR3, as DNA: TGTGCCAGCAGCAGTACTAGCGGGAGGGGAGATACGCAGTATTTT. The encoded protein is CASSSTSGRGDTQYF.

A single count supports this clonotype. The chain combines TRBV7-3 with TRBJ2-3; TRBD2 matches 7 bases. With 5 bases clipped from V and 8 bases from J, the junction kept 10 bases outside the gene matches. This CDR3 has 14 residues. The germline V gene has CDR1 SGHTA and CDR2 FQGTGA. CDR3 in amino acids: CASSAGVPQGTQYF. The DNA of the CDR3 is TGTGCCAGCAGCGCGGGGGTCCCCCAAGGTACGCAGTATTTT.

This clonotype was found a few times. The V gene is TRBV19, the J gene TRBJ1-5; D is unresolved. The V gene's germline CDR1 is LNHDA and CDR2 SQIVND (reference sequence). V was shortened by 1 base and J by 1 base, with 11 bases between the two germline ends. The CDR3 extends over 16 amino acids. The CDR3 reads CASSIGTGLSNQPQHF. In DNA, the CDR3 is TGTGCCAGTAGTATAGGAACGGGGTTGAGCAATCAGCCCCAGCATTTT.

This clonotype has just one count. The chain links TRBV5-6 to TRBJ2-7; D gene uncertain. The CDR3 runs to 12 residues. V was shortened by 0 bases and J by 4 bases, with 5 bases between the two germline ends. The germline V gene has CDR1 SGHDT and CDR2 YYEEEE. The CDR3 sequence: CASSLERYEQYF. The CDR3 DNA sequence: TGTGCCAGCAGCTTGGAGAGGTACGAGCAGTACTTC.

This chain uses TRBV5-5 with TRBJ2-2; no definite D call. This CDR3 contains 18 residues. V was clipped by 3 bases and J by 0 bases, with 18 bases between them. CDR1 is SGHKS and CDR2 is YYEKEE in the germline V gene (reference sequence). The CDR3 sequence is CASSCRPPPAPNTGELFF. CDR3 DNA sequence: TGTGCCAGCAGCTGCCGGCCACCCCCTGCCCCGAACACCGGGGAGCTGTTTTTT.

This clonotype was seen once. The V and J genes are TRBV24-1 and TRBJ1-2; 10 bases match TRBD1. Germline V lookup: CDR1 KGHDR, CDR2 SFDVKD. The trim removed 7 bases at V and 3 bases at J, leaving 4 bases unmatched. The CDR3 is 14 residues long. CDR3 amino acids: CATSGDRGDYGYTF. The CDR3 coding sequence is TGTGCCACCAGCGGGGACAGGGGTGACTATGGCTACACCTTC.

This clonotype was seen a few times. The chain links TRBV28 to TRBJ1-1, with D possibly being TRBD1 (6 bases). CDR1 and CDR2 (germline): MDHEN, SYDVKM. The CDR3 is made up of 14 amino acids. V was cut by 2 bases and J by 0 bases, with 7 bases left in between. CDR3 region: CASSLTGMNTEAFF. The CDR3 DNA sequence: TGTGCCAGCAGTTTAACAGGGATGAACACTGAAGCTTTCTTT.

This clonotype was counted a few times. This chain links TRBV13 with TRBJ2-2, with D tentatively TRBD1 (6 bases). This CDR3 has 13 amino acids. Per germline, CDR1 PRHDT and CDR2 FYEKMQ (reference sequence). V lost 4 bases to trimming and J lost 4 bases, with 7 bases between them. This CDR3 is CASSSRGTGELFF. The CDR3 DNA is TGTGCCAGCAGCTCCAGGGGCACCGGGGAGCTGTTTTTT.

The chain employs TRBV27 and TRBJ2-7; 9 bases are shared with TRBD2. Germline-derived CDR1 and CDR2 are MNHEY and SMNVEV (reference sequence). V lost 2 bases and J lost 5; bases outside the gene matches: 4. The CDR3 consists of 14 residues. The CDR3 nucleotides are TGTGCCAGCAGTTTAAGCGGGACTAGCAACGAGCAGTACTTC. Translated: CASSLSGTSNEQYF.

The gene calls are TRBV6-1 and TRBJ1-5; 8 bases map to TRBD1. The CDR3 runs 15 residues. The germline gives CDR1 MNHNS, CDR2 SASEGT. V trimming: 4 bases; J trimming: 4 bases; junction bases outside the gene matches: 6. The CDR3 DNA is TGTGCCAGCAGTGTAGGACAGGGTCAAAATCAGCCCCAGCATTTT. Protein product: CASSVGQGQNQPQHF.